Listed below are T cell receptor beta chains from one sample, sequenced in a study of blood T cell repertoires in COVID-19. Clones were read by immunoSEQ multiplex PCR, and TCRdb kept only the in-frame ones, dropping some. This sample carries fewer than 70,000 clones, 79% of them seen once, and the ten largest clones take 3.2%. The material sequenced was peripheral blood. These receptors were collected from a man aged 55 to 70 with acute or convalescent COVID-19. CDR3s include the opening cysteine and the closing phenylalanine or tryptophan. D genes are given only for firm matches. Size is stated for part of the rows, as once, few or many counts, or as a class when the clone is expanded.

J gene,D gene,clone size,V gene,CDR3 length,CDR3 DNA,CDR3 protein
TRBJ1-1,TRBD1,NA,TRBV28,16,TGTGCCAGCAGTTTGAGGACAGGCGAGCGATACACTGAAGCTTTCTTT,CASSLRTGERYTEAFF
TRBJ1-6,NA,once,TRBV21-1,16,TGTGCCAGCAGCAAAGGACTCGGGGGAATAATTGAACCCCTCCACTTT,CASSKGLGGIIEPLHF
TRBJ1-6,NA,few,TRBV28,13,TGTGCCAGCACCCTGTCGGGTAATTCACCCCTCCACTTT,CASTLSGNSPLHF
TRBJ2-5,TRBD1,few,TRBV19,16,TGTGCCAGTAGCCTAGGGGGACAGGGGGCAAGAAAGACCCAGTACTTC,CASSLGGQGARKTQYF
TRBJ2-7,NA,NA,TRBV5-4,14,TGTGCCAGCAGCCCCAGGGATAATCCCTACGAGCAGTACTTC,CASSPRDNPYEQYF
TRBJ2-7,NA,few,TRBV6-5,13,TGTGCCAGCGCACGGACTTCCTCTCGGGAGCAGTACTTC,CASARTSSREQYF
TRBJ2-3,TRBD2,NA,TRBV6-5,15,TGTGCCAGCAGTCTAGCGGGTAGGAGCACAGATACGCAGTATTTT,CASSLAGRSTDTQYF
TRBJ2-2,TRBD1,NA,TRBV2,14,TGTGCCAGTACGGGGCAGGGGGCATCCGGGGAGCTGTTTTTT,CASTGQGASGELFF
TRBJ1-6,TRBD1,NA,TRBV9,15,TGTGCCAGCAGCGTTCGTGACAGGGGATACTCACCCCTCCACTTT,CASSVRDRGYSPLHF
TRBJ2-7,TRBD2,NA,TRBV4-2,17,TGTGCCAGCAGCCAATCGTTACTAGCGGGGAGTGGCTACGAGCAGTACTTC,CASSQSLLAGSGYEQYF
TRBJ2-3,NA,NA,TRBV19,13,TGTGCCAGTAGTACTCGGAGGGGAGATACGCAGTATTTT,CASSTRRGDTQYF
TRBJ1-1,NA,NA,TRBV5-8,15,TGTGCCAGCAGCTTGGGTACAGATAAGGACACTGAAGCTTTCTTT,CASSLGTDKDTEAFF
TRBJ2-7,TRBD2,NA,TRBV7-2,15,TGTGCCAGCAGCTCCTCTATAGCGGGGGCCGGGGAGCAGTACTTC,CASSSSIAGAGEQYF
TRBJ1-1,NA,NA,TRBV9,12,TGTGCCAGCAGCGCTACACAGGGTAAAGCTTTCTTT,CASSATQGKAFF
TRBJ2-7,TRBD2,NA,TRBV11-2,17,TGTGCCAGCAGCTCCCGCCTAGGACCGAGCGGGGTGTACGAGCAGTACTTC,CASSSRLGPSGVYEQYF
TRBJ2-7,TRBD1,NA,TRBV7-9,17,TGTGCCAGCAGCTTAGCGGTGAGAGGACAGGGGAACCACGAGCAGTACTTC,CASSLAVRGQGNHEQYF
TRBJ1-1,TRBD1,NA,TRBV18,14,TGTGCCAGCTCGCCAGGGACAGAGAACACTGAAGCTTTCTTT,CASSPGTENTEAFF
TRBJ1-5,NA,few,TRBV28,15,TGTGCCAGCAGTTTAAGGACAGAGGTAAATCAGCCCCAGCATTTT,CASSLRTEVNQPQHF
TRBJ1-3,TRBD1,NA,TRBV2,14,TGTGCCACCAAGGACAGGAGCTCTGGAAACACCATATATTTT,CATKDRSSGNTIYF
TRBJ2-1,TRBD2,NA,TRBV2,15,TGTGCCAGCAGTCGGACTAGCGGGGGGGACAATGAGCAGTTCTTC,CASSRTSGGDNEQFF
TRBJ1-4,TRBD1,NA,TRBV19,15,TGTGCCAGTGGGGGACAGAGGACAACTAATGAAAAACTGTTTTTT,CASGGQRTTNEKLFF
TRBJ1-1,NA,few,TRBV10-3,15,TGTGCCACCGGGGGGGGGTTGGTCGGGAACACTGAAGCTTTCTTT,CATGGGLVGNTEAFF
TRBJ2-3,TRBD1,NA,TRBV5-8,13,TGTGCCAGCAGCCTGCAGGGGGCAGATACGCAGTATTTT,CASSLQGADTQYF
TRBJ1-3,NA,NA,TRBV7-9,15,TGTGCCAGCAGCTTTGGCCTGGGGGGAGGAAACACCATATATTTT,CASSFGLGGGNTIYF
TRBJ1-2,NA,NA,TRBV2,13,TGTGCCAGCAGTGAACAAGGGGCCGGCGGCTACACCTTC,CASSEQGAGGYTF
TRBJ2-7,NA,NA,TRBV19,14,TGTGCCAGTAGTCCCATAGGGAGTCTAGTCGAGCAGTACTTC,CASSPIGSLVEQYF
TRBJ2-2,NA,NA,TRBV5-1,16,TGCGCCAGCAGCTTAAGTAGGACATCGAACACCGGGGAGCTGTTTTTT,CASSLSRTSNTGELFF
TRBJ1-1,NA,medium-sized,TRBV11-3,16,TGTGCCAGCAGCTTAGGTCTACAGGTTTTGAACACTGAAGCTTTCTTT,CASSLGLQVLNTEAFF
TRBJ2-1,TRBD2,NA,TRBV5-1,16,TGCGCCAGCAGCTCCCCTCTAGCGGGGCTCGTCAATGAGCAGTTCTTC,CASSSPLAGLVNEQFF
TRBJ1-4,NA,NA,TRBV24-1,16,TGTGCCACCAGTGCCACCGGCGACCGGGCTAATGAAAAACTGTTTTTT,CATSATGDRANEKLFF
TRBJ2-3,TRBD1,NA,TRBV5-6,14,TGTGCCAGCAGCCCCTGGGACAGGGCAGATACGCAGTATTTT,CASSPWDRADTQYF
TRBJ1-4,NA,NA,TRBV5-6,17,TGTGCCAGCAGCTTGGCAGGGAATTGGGAAACTAATGAAAAACTGTTTTTT,CASSLAGNWETNEKLFF
TRBJ1-1,NA,NA,TRBV12-3/TRBV12-4,12,TGTGCCAGCAGTCGTCAGGGTTTGGAAGCTTTCTTT,CASSRQGLEAFF
TRBJ2-5,NA,NA,TRBV4-1,16,TGCGCCAGCAGCCAAGTGCATCCCACAGTCCAAGAGACCCAGTACTTC,CASSQVHPTVQETQYF
TRBJ2-1,TRBD2,NA,TRBV7-2,18,TGTGCCAGCAGCTTAGCCCCGGGACTAGCGGGGGGTCGGGATGAGCAGTTCTTC,CASSLAPGLAGGRDEQFF
TRBJ2-2,TRBD2,NA,TRBV7-3,19,TGTGCCAGCAGCCCCTCAGATCGTAGCGGGGGACCAGGCACCGGGGAGCTGTTTTTT,CASSPSDRSGGPGTGELFF
TRBJ1-5,NA,NA,TRBV19,13,TGTGCCAGTAGTATGAAGATGAGTCAGCCCCAGCATTTT,CASSMKMSQPQHF
TRBJ1-1,NA,NA,TRBV6-5,12,TGTGCCAGCATTAGGGGGAACACTGAAGCTTTCTTT,CASIRGNTEAFF
TRBJ1-1,NA,NA,TRBV2,13,TGTGCCAGCAGGGACACTGAGAACACTGAAGCTTTCTTT,CASRDTENTEAFF